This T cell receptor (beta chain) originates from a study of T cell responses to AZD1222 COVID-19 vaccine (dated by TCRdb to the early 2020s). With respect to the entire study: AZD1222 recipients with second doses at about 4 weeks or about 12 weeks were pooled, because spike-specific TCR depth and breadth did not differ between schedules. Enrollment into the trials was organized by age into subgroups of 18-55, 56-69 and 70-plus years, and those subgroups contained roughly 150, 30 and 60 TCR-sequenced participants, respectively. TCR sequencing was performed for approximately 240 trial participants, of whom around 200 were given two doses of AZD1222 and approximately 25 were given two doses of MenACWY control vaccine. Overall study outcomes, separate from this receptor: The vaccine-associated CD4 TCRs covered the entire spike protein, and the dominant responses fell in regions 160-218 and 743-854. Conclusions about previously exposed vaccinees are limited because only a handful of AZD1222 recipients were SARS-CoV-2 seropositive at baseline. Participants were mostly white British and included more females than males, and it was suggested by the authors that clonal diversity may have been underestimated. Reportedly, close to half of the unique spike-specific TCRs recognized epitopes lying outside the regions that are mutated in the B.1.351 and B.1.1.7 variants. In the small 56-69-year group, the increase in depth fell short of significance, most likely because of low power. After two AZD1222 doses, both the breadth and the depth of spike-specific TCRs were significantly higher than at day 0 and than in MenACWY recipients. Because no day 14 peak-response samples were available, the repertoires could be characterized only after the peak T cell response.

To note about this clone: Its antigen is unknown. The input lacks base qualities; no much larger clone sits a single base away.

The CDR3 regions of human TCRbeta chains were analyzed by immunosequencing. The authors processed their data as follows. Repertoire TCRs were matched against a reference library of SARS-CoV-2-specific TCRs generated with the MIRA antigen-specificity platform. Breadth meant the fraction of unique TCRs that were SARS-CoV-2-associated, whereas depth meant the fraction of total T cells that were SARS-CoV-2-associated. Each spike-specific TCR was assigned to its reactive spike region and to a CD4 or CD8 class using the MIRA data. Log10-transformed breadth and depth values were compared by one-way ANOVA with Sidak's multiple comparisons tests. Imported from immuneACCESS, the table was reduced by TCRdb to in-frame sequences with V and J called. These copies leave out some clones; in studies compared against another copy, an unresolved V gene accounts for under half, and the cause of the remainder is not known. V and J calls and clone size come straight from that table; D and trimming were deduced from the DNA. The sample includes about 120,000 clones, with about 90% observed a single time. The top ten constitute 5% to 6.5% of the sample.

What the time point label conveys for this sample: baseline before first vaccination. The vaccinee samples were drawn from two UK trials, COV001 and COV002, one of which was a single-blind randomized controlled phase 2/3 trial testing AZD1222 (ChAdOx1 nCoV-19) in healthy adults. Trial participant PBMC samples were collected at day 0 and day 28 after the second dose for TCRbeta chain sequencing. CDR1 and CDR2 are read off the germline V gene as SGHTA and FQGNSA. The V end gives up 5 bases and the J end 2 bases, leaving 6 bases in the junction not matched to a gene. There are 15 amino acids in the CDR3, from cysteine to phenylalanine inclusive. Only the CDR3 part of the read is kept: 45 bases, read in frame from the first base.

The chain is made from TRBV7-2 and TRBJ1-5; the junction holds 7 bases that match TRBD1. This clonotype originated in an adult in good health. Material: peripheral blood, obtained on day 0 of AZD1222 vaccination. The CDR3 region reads CASSEWTGRNQPQHF. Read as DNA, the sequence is TGTGCCAGCAGCGAATGGACAGGTCGCAATCAGCCCCAGCATTTT.